These T cell receptor beta chains were read from a single sample in a study of blood T cell repertoires in COVID-19. TCRdb's copy holds only in-frame clones and misses some; the assay was immunoSEQ multiplex PCR. The profile shows about 130,000 clones, 70% to 90% of them singletons. Sequenced sample: peripheral blood. Receptors originate from a woman aged 55-70 years with acute or convalescent COVID-19. The CDR3 runs from the conserved cysteine through the conserved F or W. The D gene is left open where the match is weak.

j_call | d_call | v_call | cdr3_aa
TRBJ1-2 | TRBD1 | TRBV11-2 | CASSLGPQGGYGYTF
TRBJ2-1 | TRBD2 | TRBV9 | CASSPGSGEYNEQFF
TRBJ2-2 | TRBD2 | TRBV3-1/TRBV3-2 | CASSQASSGNTGELFF
TRBJ1-2 | - | TRBV10-3 | CAISEGGATGYTF
TRBJ1-1 | - | TRBV14 | CASSAGVNTEAFF
TRBJ1-1 | - | TRBV5-1 | CASSLGGLNTEAFF
TRBJ1-2 | TRBD1 | TRBV28 | CASSSGQGADGYTF
TRBJ1-2 | - | TRBV6-5 | CASSADRLYGYTF
TRBJ2-6 | TRBD1 | TRBV6-1 | CASSGVQGFILSGANVLTF
TRBJ1-1 | TRBD1 | TRBV28 | CASSLNRGAFF
TRBJ2-7 | TRBD2 | TRBV2 | CASRTGTSYYEQYF
TRBJ1-2 | - | TRBV28 | CASSRQGGAGGYTF
TRBJ2-2 | - | TRBV28 | CASSPVGWGERNTGELFF
TRBJ1-5 | - | TRBV28 | CASSLPPGSNQPQHF
TRBJ2-7 | TRBD2 | TRBV5-1 | CAPSAGGAEGEQYF
TRBJ1-2 | - | TRBV3-1/TRBV3-2 | CASSQDRGHYGYTF
TRBJ1-1 | TRBD1 | TRBV19 | CASSYRGLRTEAFF
TRBJ2-1 | TRBD2 | TRBV6-1 | CASSEAHRGRQHLYNEQFF
TRBJ1-6 | - | TRBV12-3/TRBV12-4 | CASSLAPDSPLHF
TRBJ1-2 | - | TRBV18 | CASSPPMAPSYGYTF